This TCR beta chain was captured in a study of blood T cell repertoires in COVID-19. Study-level information: Sources were T cells, B-cell-depleted T cells, or PBMCs; the material itself was cDNA or gDNA.

The CDR3 runs 15 residues. Germline assignment: CDR1 GTSNPN and CDR2 SVGIG (reference sequence). Trimming left V 6 bases short and J 5 bases short, with 22 bases between. The method was immunoSEQ multiplex PCR; TCRdb's version includes in-frame clones alone and lacks a portion of them. The table has 300,000 to 400,000 clones, over 75% seen once. The TCR originated in a man over 45 with active or convalescent COVID-19. Sequencing was carried out using peripheral blood. The chain joins TRBV30 to TRBJ1-2, with D possibly matching TRBD1 (6 bases). CDR3 DNA: TGTGCCTGCGAGTACCTCACAGGGAAAGGGTATGGCTACACCTTC. Translating it yields CACEYLTGKGYGYTF. The complete variable domain, with remaining parts taken from reference TRBV30 and TRBJ1-2, reads SQTIHQWPATLVQPVGSPLSLECTVEGTSNPNLYWYRQAAGRGLQLLFYSVGIGQISSEVPQNLSASRPQDRQFILSSKKLLLSDSGFYLCACEYLTGKGYGYTFGSGTRLTVV.